This T cell receptor (beta chain) came from a study of T-cell reconstitution after alpha-beta-depleted transplantation in children. Findings and caveats of the study: T-cell counts and diversity at one year following transplant were attributed mainly to newly produced T cells. Alpha-beta T cells about two months after transplant reportedly derived from several hundred expanded graft clones.

TCRbeta library construction was performed incorporating unique molecular identifiers. TCRdb ran MiXCR on the PCR reads and lists one entry per CDR3 protein. Here the sample spans 400,000 to 450,000 distinct CDR3 sequences, around 46% being singletons. To note about this clonotype: Its antigen is not identified.

Germline-derived CDR1 and CDR2 are SGHTA and FQGNSA. The V gene lost 5 bases and the J gene lost 9 bases, with 14 bases spanning the gap. The CDR3 consists of 12 residues. This sequence was found in a girl aged 2 to 9 with aplastic anemia, due to receive a stem cell transplant. Sequencing was performed on PBMCs, taken before TCRalphabeta/CD19-depleted stem cell transplant. The chain has TRBV7-2 and TRBJ2-7; unclear D gene. The chain's CDR3 is CASSGEVPGQYF. The CDR3 bases are TGTGCCAGCAGCGGAGAGGTCCCCGGGCAGTACTTC.